These 19 T cell receptor gamma chains share one sample of origin, sequenced in a study of gamma delta lymphoproliferative disorders and STAT genes. Sequencing used genomic DNA taken from PBMCs of patients and controls. TCRdb re-called clones from the multiplex PCR reads using CATT. Of about 2,000 gamma-chain clones detected, 20% appear once; the ten largest clones hold 33%. Material: blood. The receptors stem from a human donor in good health.

Details on this clone: The DNA is left out, because the CDR3 cannot be placed on it with certainty; the CDR3 is given as TCRdb lists it. J gene calling gave no result, while the V gene is TRGV11. TRGV11 is noted as an ORF with a role that remains uncertain. The CDR3 spans 12 residues, counting both ends. The CDR3: CTTVPAGSKKLF.

Of note for this clone: It is unclear where the CDR3 begins or ends on the DNA, so no DNA is shown, and the CDR3 is as TCRdb lists it. The J gene is uncalled and the V gene is TRGV9. CDR1 is GITISATS, CDR2 ISYDGTV, per germline (reference sequence). With termini counted, the CDR3 has 17 amino acids. The CDR3 protein is CALWEVYGNSLAVEQHF.

This clone is judged large. This CDR3 reads CAAWDWKLF. The CDR3 DNA sequence: TGTGCTGCGTGGGATTGGAAACTCTTT. V gene TRGV10 combines with J gene TRGJ1 or TRGJ2. The J gene is not listed in TCRdb, so it was assigned here from a DNA match to germline. TRGV10 is designated an ORF whose function remains uncertain. Trimming removed 8 bases from V and 12 bases from J; junction bases left unmatched: 5. The CDR3 covers 9 residues.

The rearrangement uses TRGV4 and TRGJ1 or TRGJ2. TCRdb gives no J gene; it was assigned here by matching the DNA to germline. The trim removed 1 base at V and 1 base at J, leaving 10 bases unmatched. The germline CDR1 and CDR2 sequences are EGSTGY and YDSYTSSV. CDR3 length equals 16 residues. The chain's CDR3 is CATWDGEKKNYYKKLF. The CDR3 bases are TGTGCCACCTGGGATGGAGAAAAAAAAAATTATTATAAGAAACTCTTT.

This clone is labeled as medium-sized. The V gene is TRGV8, the J gene TRGJ1 or TRGJ2. The J gene, absent from TCRdb, was called here by matching the DNA to germline. The CDR3 spans 13 residues. V shed 1 base and J 1 base; nucleotides not matched to a gene: 1. Per the germline V gene, CDR1 is VENAVY and CDR2 is YDSYNSRV. CDR3 DNA sequence: TGTGCCACCTGGGATAGTAATTATTATAAGAAACTCTTT. It translates to CATWDSNYYKKLF.

This clone appeared a few times. This DNA translates differently at residue 7 from the TCRdb protein, which is that of a much larger clone; a read error is likely, and the protein shown is the DNA's own translation. The CDR3 DNA follows: TGTGCCACCTGGGATAGGCAAAAGGAGAAACTCTTT. It specifies CATWDRQKEKLF. This rearrangement joins TRGV8 to TRGJ1 or TRGJ2. The J gene comes from matching the DNA to germline here; TCRdb lacks it. The CDR3 contains 12 residues. Trimming cost V 0 bases and J 11 bases; bases outside gene matches: 7. Germline values: CDR1 VENAVY, CDR2 YDSYNSRV.

This clone has more than one count but fewer than ten. The TCRdb record carries a much larger clone's protein, which differs from this DNA's translation at residue 3; a read error is the likely cause, and the protein listed here is the DNA translation. The chain combines TRGV3 with TRGJ1 or TRGJ2. Because TCRdb records no J gene, it was assigned here through a match of the DNA to germline. The CDR3 runs 12 residues. Germline-derived CDR1 and CDR2 are VTNTFY and YDVSTARD (reference sequence). The CDR3 sequence is CAPWDKHYKKLF. CDR3 coding DNA: TGTGCCCCCTGGGACAAGCATTATAAGAAACTCTTT.

This clone has only a few counts. The protein TCRdb gives is from a much larger clone and does not agree with this DNA's translation at residue 7, likely a read error; the protein shown here comes from the DNA. The chain has TRGV10 and TRGJ1 or TRGJ2. Because TCRdb records no J gene, it was assigned here through a match of the DNA to germline. TRGV10 is assigned to the ORF class and has an uncertain function. V dropped 8 bases and J dropped 11; count of bases not matched to a gene: 10. The CDR3 covers 11 residues. CDR3 protein: CAAWDRYEKLF. CDR3 in DNA: TGTGCTGCGTGGGATCGATACGAGAAACTCTTT.

Within the sample, this clone is large. This chain connects TRGV10 to TRGJ1 or TRGJ2. Here the J gene came from matching the DNA to germline, since TCRdb omits it. TRGV10 is an ORF; its function is uncertain. V dropped 8 bases and J dropped 0; count of bases not matched to a gene: 14. This CDR3 is built from 16 residues. The CDR3 loop reads CAAWAAPISNYYKKLF. The CDR3 DNA is TGTGCTGCGTGGGCCGCACCAATTTCGAATTATTATAAGAAACTCTTT.

By share of the sample, this clone is medium-sized. J is TRGJ1 or TRGJ2 and V is TRGV2. Here the J gene was assigned by germline matching of the DNA, as TCRdb has none. Germline V gene data show CDR1 as EGSNGY and CDR2 as YDSYNSKV. The CDR3 is 12 amino acids. J gave up 11 bases and V 0 bases, and 7 bases lay outside the gene matches. The CDR3 loop is CATWDGRKEKLF. In nucleotides, the CDR3 is TGTGCCACCTGGGACGGGCGAAAAGAGAAACTCTTT.

This clone was recorded a few times. The mismatch at residue 5 between this DNA's translation and the TCRdb protein of a much larger clone likely reflects a read error; the protein shown is translated from the DNA. The V gene reported is TRGV8; the J gene is uncalled. Germline V gene data show CDR1 as VENAVY and CDR2 as YDSYNSRV. The length of the CDR3 is 10 residues. In DNA, the CDR3 is TGTGCCACCTGGGAAAGGGGGGGACTCTTT. This translates into CATWERGGLF.

As for this clone: The likely explanation is a read error, given a far larger clone one base away. This sample also contains other DNA sequences that code for the same CDR3. The chain is built from TRGV11 and TRGJ1 or TRGJ2. Assignment of the J gene here rests on matching the DNA to germline, because TCRdb gives none. TRGV11 is recorded as an ORF, its role being uncertain. The CDR3 is 15 residues long. CDR3 sequence: CACWISRTSYYKKLF. DNA of the CDR3: TGTGCCTGTTGGATTAGCCGCACGAGTTATTATAAGAAACTCTTT.

By its share, this clone is large (0.1 to 1%). V usage is TRGV10 and J usage is TRGJP1. The J gene was not available in TCRdb and was assigned here by matching the DNA to germline segments. TRGV10 is an ORF, and what it does is uncertain. The CDR3 extends over 13 amino acids. V was clipped by 8 bases and J by 4 bases; unmatched bases: 5. CDR3 residues: CAAWEYTGWFKIF. For the CDR3, the DNA is TGTGCTGCGTGGGAGTACACTGGTTGGTTCAAGATATTT.

Comments on this clone: No DNA is shown, since the ends of the CDR3 on it are uncertain; the CDR3 is the one TCRdb lists. This CDR3 is CACWIRAVIIRNSLAVEQHF. A V gene of TRGV11 was called, but no J gene was assigned. TRGV11 is filed as an ORF, its function uncertain. The length of the CDR3 is 20 amino acids, counting both ends.

This clone was picked up a small number of times. A far larger clone is a single base away, which makes a read error likely. In the same sample, other DNA sequences code for this CDR3. DNA for the CDR3: TGTGCGGCGTGGGATTATACGACCACTGGTTGGTTCAAGATATTT. Its protein is CAAWDYTTTGWFKIF. The chain links TRGV10 to TRGJP1. Here the J gene came from matching the DNA to germline, since TCRdb omits it. TRGV10 is filed as an ORF, its function uncertain. CDR3 length: 15 amino acids.

With regard to this clone: A read error likely explains this, since a far larger clone differs by one base. In the same sample, other DNA sequences code for this CDR3. The V and J genes are TRGV4 and TRGJ1 or TRGJ2. TCRdb supplies no J gene; here it was assigned by aligning the nucleotide sequence to germline. J lost 9 bases, V lost 7 bases, and 9 bases had no gene match. Germline values: CDR1 EGSTGY, CDR2 YDSYTSSV. This CDR3 is built from 11 residues. CDR3 DNA: TGTGCCACCTGCTTGGGACGTAAGAAACTCTTT. This sequence encodes CATCLGRKKLF.

This clone is labeled medium-sized. The chain carries TRGV10 and TRGJ1 or TRGJ2. TCRdb does not report a J gene; here it was assigned by matching the DNA to germline references. TRGV10 is labeled an ORF, and its function is uncertain. CDR3 length: 11 amino acids. The junction had 8 bases not matched to a gene; V was cut back by 8 bases and J by 9 bases. CDR3: CAAWDSFKKLF. The CDR3 nucleotides read TGTGCTGCGTGGGACTCGTTTAAGAAACTCTTT.

This clone is termed medium-sized. The identical CDR3 is also encoded by other nucleotide sequences in the sample. This rearrangement joins TRGV9 to TRGJ1 or TRGJ2. The J gene is not listed in TCRdb, so it was assigned here from a DNA match to germline. CDR3 length: 13 amino acids. After removal of 0 bases from V and 4 bases from J, the junction contained 3 bases not matched to a gene. CDR1 is GITISATS, CDR2 ISYDGTV, per germline (reference sequence). The CDR3 protein is CALWEVFYYKKLF. CDR3 sequence (DNA): TGTGCCTTGTGGGAGGTGTTCTATTATAAGAAACTCTTT.

By share, this clone ranks as medium-sized (0.01 to 0.1%). The CDR3 nucleotides are TGTGCCTTGTGGGAGGTGCGTTATAAGAAACTCTTT. Its translation is CALWEVRYKKLF. The chain combines TRGV9 with TRGJ1 or TRGJ2. The J gene, not given by TCRdb, was assigned here from a germline match of the nucleotide sequence. The junction had 2 bases not matched to a gene; V was cut back by 0 bases and J by 6 bases. The CDR3 loop spans 12 amino acids. In germline, CDR1 is GITISATS, CDR2 ISYDGTV (reference sequence).